Listed here is a single TCR beta chain. Its target is unknown. The length of the CDR3 is 17 residues. The V end lost 0 bases, the J end lost 1 base, and 13 bases lay between the germline ends. Germline V gene lookup returns CDR1 KGHDR and CDR2 SFDVKD. This record comes from a study of blood T cells in healthy people across ages. General study results and limits: Per million T cells, the diversity of TCR beta decreased roughly linearly as age advanced. More naive CD4+ cells and higher diversity were found in long-lived than in aged donors.

Isolation of PBMCs gave at least 7 million cells per sample. Using a J-beta primer mix together with a sample-barcoded 5' primer, a second PCR was run for roughly 6 to 11 cycles. Every cDNA molecule carried a tag from a template-switch adaptor bearing 12 random nucleotides. One entry per CDR3 protein, called by TCRdb with MiXCR from the 5' RACE reads. The sample has about 650,000 distinct CDR3 sequences; 45% to 60% are singletons. The chain links TRBV24-1 to TRBJ2-3; tentatively, D is TRBD1 (6 bases). Input material: blood. The sequence was obtained from an elderly woman in good health. The CDR3: CATSDLSTGLGTDTQYF. The CDR3 DNA reads as TGTGCCACCAGTGATTTGTCCACAGGGCTGGGCACAGATACGCAGTATTTT.